This T cell receptor (beta chain) comes out of a study of shared clonotypes between healthy human individuals. On the study more broadly: Plates per donor: three CD4 naive, three CD4 memory, two CD8 naive, one CD8 memory.

A word on this clone: Its antigen is unknown.

The CDR3 covers 17 residues. Trimming took 0 bases from V and 4 from J; bases not matched to a gene: 6. Germline CDR1 SEHNR, CDR2 FQNEAQ (reference sequence). Study findings and constraints: Clonotype sharing levels among donors were expected to vary with sequencing depth.

Genomic DNA per cell subset filled all wells of several immunoSEQ plates. Around 30,000 T cell genomes, or roughly 200 ng DNA, went into the sorted-subset replicate PCRs. The protocol was immunoSEQ multiplex PCR, while the TCRdb copy is restricted to in-frame clones and leaves out a portion. The repertoire includes roughly 2,000,000 clones, roughly 95% of them detected once, and about 1.7% sits in the top ten. Naive CD8 cells comprised CD45RO-negative, CCR7-positively selected cells, excluding terminally differentiated effector memory CD45RA+ cells. The specimen sequenced was naive CD8+ T cells from PBMCs. This TCR was sampled from a man between 18 and 35 years old in good health. Some clones in this sample may be carry-over from other donors' samples. The chain is built from TRBV7-9 and TRBJ2-1; 10 bases align to TRBD1. CDR3 sequence (DNA): TGTGCCAGCAGCTTAGCGTCGGCGGGACAGGGGTACAATGAGCAGTTCTTC. Protein sequence: CASSLASAGQGYNEQFF.